This T cell receptor beta chain was captured in a study of OX40 agonist ivuxolimab in advanced cancers. Study information: Dose-escalation subjects each had hepatocellular carcinoma, melanoma, renal cell or head and neck cancer.

Overall study findings and caveats: Expanded clones tended on average to be more numerous among CD8+ T cells than CD4+. Circulating CD4+ and CD8+ T cells showed clonal expansion by week 6 at 0.1 to 3.0 mg/kg.

Trimming at V came to 2 bases and at J to 4 bases, leaving 4 bases not matched to a gene. The CDR3 is 14 residues long. Germline V gene lookup returns CDR1 MGHRA and CDR2 YSYEKL. Generated by immunoSEQ multiplex PCR, the TCRdb table keeps only in-frame clones and is missing some. The data show some 43,000 clones, roughly 86% seen once. Points on this clone: Its target is not known.

Researchers took blood at baseline, on cycle 4 day 1, and on cycle 7 day 1. This receptor was identified in an adult with an advanced solid tumor such as melanoma, head and neck, liver or kidney cancer. The V call is TRBV4-1, the J call TRBJ2-5, with TRBD1 matching 7 bases. The sample was CD4+ or CD8+ T cells sorted from blood, taken in a trial of the OX40 agonist ivuxolimab. CDR3 sequence reads: CASSQQQGPETQYF. The CDR3 DNA sequence: TGCGCCAGCAGCCAACAACAGGGGCCAGAGACCCAGTACTTC.